The 26 T cell receptor beta chains below were found in one sample sequenced in a study of blood T cell repertoires in COVID-19. Clones were sequenced by immunoSEQ multiplex PCR, and TCRdb holds only the in-frame ones, with some missing. This table holds about 240,000 clones, roughly nine tenths found once. What was sequenced was peripheral blood. The receptor source for this set is a man between 60 and 75 years old with acute or convalescent COVID-19.

The V gene is TRBV7-8, the J gene TRBJ2-7; the match to TRBD2 covers 13 bases. With 0 bases clipped from V and 4 bases from J, the junction kept 6 bases outside the gene matches. The CDR3 length is 17 residues. Germline-derived CDR1 and CDR2 are SGHVS and FQNEAQ. The CDR3 region has the DNA TGTGCCAGCAGCTTAGCTAAGGGACTAGCGGGAAGGTACGAGCAGTACTTC. Its protein is CASSLAKGLAGRYEQYF.

The chain combines TRBV4-2 with TRBJ1-2; 7 nucleotides match TRBD1. Germline V gene data show CDR1 as LGHNA and CDR2 as YNFKEQ. Unmatched junction bases numbered 4, after V lost 1 base and J lost 5 bases. This CDR3 comprises 14 residues. The CDR3 protein is CASSQGDSRYGYTF. DNA of the CDR3: TGTGCCAGCAGCCAAGGGGACAGCCGGTATGGCTACACCTTC.

This chain links TRBV5-1 with TRBJ2-5; 7 bases fit TRBD1. Germline trimming cut 0 bases from V and 2 bases from J; bases unmatched to any gene: 22. From germline, CDR1 is SGHRS and CDR2 YFSETQ. CDR3 length: 21 residues. The CDR3: CASSLVVSGGKLRSGQETQYF. CDR3 sequence (DNA): TGCGCCAGCAGCTTGGTGGTGTCAGGGGGAAAGTTAAGATCCGGGCAAGAGACCCAGTACTTC.

V and J are TRBV9 and TRBJ1-4; possible D gene TRBD1, 6 bases. CDR1 is SGDLS, CDR2 YYNGEE, per germline. This CDR3 comprises 17 residues. Trimming left V 0 bases short and J 4 bases short, with 16 bases between. In DNA form, the CDR3 reads TGTGCCAGCAGCGTAGGGGAGGGGGGACCCATTAATGAAAAACTGTTTTTT. This codes for CASSVGEGGPINEKLFF. Full variable domain (outside the CDR3, taken from reference TRBV9 and TRBJ1-4): DSGVTQTPKHLITATGQRVTLRCSPRSGDLSVYWYQQSLDQGLQFLIQYYNGEERAKGNILERFSAQQFPDLHSELNLSSLELGDSALYFCASSVGEGGPINEKLFFGSGTQLSVL.

The chain carries TRBV6-5 and TRBJ1-5, with 8 positions matching TRBD1. Germline CDR1 and CDR2: MNHEY and SVGAGI. Trimming removed 9 bases from V and 5 bases from J; junction bases left unmatched: 3. This CDR3 is 12 amino acids long. The CDR3 DNA reads as TGTGCCAGTTCAGGGGGCGATCAGCCCCAGCATTTT. It yields the protein CASSGGDQPQHF.

The chain combines TRBV6-6 with TRBJ2-1; 12 positions agree with TRBD2. Germline V gene data show CDR1 as MNHNY and CDR2 as SVGAGI (reference sequence). V lost 2 bases and J lost 5; bases outside the gene matches: 4. The CDR3 has 16 amino acids. The CDR3 sequence: CASSYPLAGGDNEQFF. For the CDR3, the DNA is TGTGCCAGCAGTTACCCTCTAGCGGGAGGGGACAATGAGCAGTTCTTC.

A few counts support this clone. At one boundary the junction diverges from the germline segment, which might be a read error. The chain carries TRBV19 and TRBJ1-2; TRBD1 matches 7 bases. The CDR3 extends over 13 amino acids. Germline V CDR1 and CDR2: LNHDA, SQIVND (reference sequence). The CDR3, as DNA: TGTGCCAGTAGTCTGGACAGGATCGAGGGGACTGACTTC. Encoded protein: CASSLDRIEGTDF.

The rearrangement uses TRBV27 and TRBJ1-1; D not resolved. The V and J ends lost 3 bases and 9 bases respectively, with 11 bases between them. The germline gives CDR1 MNHEY, CDR2 SMNVEV (reference sequence). The CDR3 has 12 amino acids. The CDR3 region is CASSFAGSQAFF. The DNA of the CDR3 is TGTGCCAGCAGTTTCGCGGGTTCCCAAGCTTTCTTT.

The chain employs TRBV29-1 and TRBJ1-2, with TRBD1 identical over 8 bases. The J segment lost 4 bases and the V segment lost 2 bases, leaving 3 bases of the junction unmatched. The length of the CDR3 is 13 residues. The germline V gene encodes CDR1 SQVTM and CDR2 ANQGSEA. In nucleotides, the CDR3 is TGCAGCGTTGAACAGGGGGCAGGCTATGGCTACACCTTC. Translation: CSVEQGAGYGYTF.

The V and J genes are TRBV11-2 and TRBJ2-1; 9 bases are shared with TRBD2. Losses at the gene ends were 4 bases for V and 7 bases for J; bases not matched to a gene: 11. From germline, CDR1 is SGHAT and CDR2 FQNNGV. The CDR3 loop spans 16 amino acids. The CDR3 reads CASSWGGRALGNEQFF. In DNA, the CDR3 is TGTGCCAGCAGCTGGGGCGGGAGGGCCCTCGGGAATGAGCAGTTCTTC. Looking up the rest from reference TRBV11-2 and TRBJ2-1 gives the full variable domain: EAGVAQSPRYKIIEKRQSVAFWCNPISGHATLYWYQQILGQGPKLLIQFQNNGVVDDSQLPKDRFSAERLKGVDSTLKIQPAKLEDSAVYLCASSWGGRALGNEQFFGPGTRLTVL.

The DNA of the CDR3 is TGTGCCAGCAGCCTCGCGGGAGATACGCAGTATTTT. Translating it yields CASSLAGDTQYF. V and J are TRBV9 and TRBJ2-3, with D possibly TRBD2 on 5 matching bases. The V and J ends lost 4 bases and 5 bases respectively, with 8 bases between them. The CDR3 runs 12 residues. The germline V gene encodes CDR1 SGDLS and CDR2 YYNGEE. Filled out from reference TRBV9 and TRBJ2-3, the complete variable domain reads DSGVTQTPKHLITATGQRVTLRCSPRSGDLSVYWYQQSLDQGLQFLIQYYNGEERAKGNILERFSAQQFPDLHSELNLSSLELGDSALYFCASSLAGDTQYFGPGTRLTVL.

V gene TRBV28 combines with J gene TRBJ1-4; 9 nucleotides align to TRBD1. The CDR3 has 14 amino acids. Germline trimming cut 6 bases from V and 7 bases from J; bases unmatched to any gene: 6. Germline V gene data show CDR1 as MDHEN and CDR2 as SYDVKM. CDR3 residues: CASRSTGGGEKLFF. The CDR3 nucleotides are TGTGCCAGCAGGTCAACAGGGGGCGGTGAAAAACTGTTTTTT.

The chain combines TRBV19 with TRBJ2-1, with a possible D match to TRBD2 (5 bases). V dropped 5 bases and J dropped 4 bases, with 9 bases sitting between them. Germline V CDR1 and CDR2: LNHDA, SQIVND (reference sequence). This CDR3 contains 13 residues. The CDR3 sequence is CASSPGLYNEQFF. For the CDR3, the DNA is TGTGCCAGTAGTCCAGGACTGTACAATGAGCAGTTCTTC.

V and J are TRBV30 and TRBJ1-4, with TRBD1 identical over 8 bases. The CDR3 has 13 amino acids. V was clipped by 5 bases and J by 7 bases; unmatched bases: 6. From germline, CDR1 is GTSNPN and CDR2 SVGIG (reference sequence). The CDR3, as DNA: TGTGCCTGGTCGGGACAGGTCTTTGAAAAACTGTTTTTT. Protein sequence: CAWSGQVFEKLFF.

The rearrangement uses TRBV4-3 and TRBJ2-1; 9 nucleotides agree with TRBD2. Germline V lookup: CDR1 LGHNA, CDR2 YSLEER. The CDR3 is made up of 17 amino acids. V was clipped by 0 bases and J by 2 bases; unmatched bases: 5. The CDR3 spells CASSQDPGTSPYNEQFF. The CDR3, as DNA: TGCGCCAGCAGCCAAGACCCAGGGACTAGCCCCTACAATGAGCAGTTCTTC.

In this sample, this clone turned up a few times. The chain employs TRBV6-4 and TRBJ2-3, with 9 positions matching TRBD2. The CDR3 spans 15 residues. The V gene's germline CDR1 is MRHNA and CDR2 SNTAGT. V shed 4 bases, J shed 0 bases, and the junction held 2 bases outside the gene matches. The CDR3 nucleotides are TGTGCCAGCAGTGCAACTAGCGGGAGCACAGATACGCAGTATTTT. Amino acids: CASSATSGSTDTQYF.

The chain is built from TRBV15 and TRBJ2-5; TRBD2 matches at 9 bases. This CDR3 has 18 amino acids. Germline CDR1 LNHNV, CDR2 YYDKDF (reference sequence). J gave up 4 bases and V 2 bases, and 14 bases lay outside the gene matches. CDR3 in DNA: TGTGCCACCAGCAGACCCCGAAGTGAGGGCGGGAGGGTAGAGACCCAGTACTTC. Amino acids: CATSRPRSEGGRVETQYF.

The chain uses TRBV6-2 or TRBV6-3 and TRBJ2-1, with D perhaps matching TRBD2 (5 bases). This CDR3 has 20 amino acids. Germline V lookup: CDR1 MNHEY, CDR2 SVGEGT. Deletions cut 5 bases from V and 3 bases from J, with 29 bases between. The CDR3 DNA reads as TGTGCCAGCAGTCGCCCCCCGGAGAGCGGAGCTGAGCGGAACTACAATGAGCAGTTCTTC. Amino acid sequence: CASSRPPESGAERNYNEQFF.

The V call is TRBV20-1, the J call TRBJ2-2; the D is unclear. V shed 6 bases and J shed 6 bases, with 8 bases lying between them. CDR1 DFQATT and CDR2 SNEGSKA come from the germline V gene (reference sequence). The CDR3 spans 11 residues. CDR3 protein: CSAAYAGELFF. The CDR3 DNA sequence: TGCAGTGCCGCGTACGCCGGGGAGCTGTTTTTT.

The chain links TRBV6-7 to TRBJ1-1; weak D call: TRBD1 (6 bases). TRBV6-7 is labeled an ORF, and its function is uncertain. The CDR3 totals 18 residues. V lost 10 bases and J 1 base, leaving 28 bases between the germline ends. CDR3: CATQFEGGPCFGNTEAFF. Here the CDR3 DNA reads TGTGCCACCCAATTTGAGGGGGGGCCCTGCTTCGGGAACACTGAAGCTTTCTTT.

This clone showed up just a few times. J is TRBJ2-6 and V is TRBV5-1; tentatively, D is TRBD2 (5 bases). In germline, CDR1 is SGHRS, CDR2 YFSETQ. Trimming left V 1 base short and J 0 bases short, with 8 bases between. This CDR3 region has 16 residues. CDR3 in amino acids: CASSLTGNSGANVLTF. CDR3 nucleotide sequence: TGCGCCAGCAGCTTGACGGGGAACTCTGGGGCCAACGTCCTGACTTTC.

The rearrangement joins TRBV19 to TRBJ1-5, with 11 bases lining up with TRBD1. Germline CDR1 and CDR2: LNHDA and SQIVND (reference sequence). This CDR3 is built from 16 residues. Losses at the gene ends were 4 bases for V and 5 bases for J; bases not matched to a gene: 7. CDR3 protein: CASSTDRGRVYQPQHF. CDR3 DNA sequence: TGTGCCAGTAGTACGGACAGGGGGCGGGTATATCAGCCCCAGCATTTT.

V gene TRBV6-4 combines with J gene TRBJ1-1; 7 bases are a match to TRBD1. With V trimmed by 3 bases and J by 5 bases, 3 bases remained unmatched. Looked up from germline, CDR1 is MRHNA and CDR2 is SNTAGT. The CDR3 consists of 13 residues. In DNA, the CDR3 is TGTGCCAGCAGTGAGGCCAGGGGGACTGAAGCTTTCTTT. Translating gives CASSEARGTEAFF.

Concerning this clone itself: Other DNA sequences from this sample encode an identical CDR3 as well. The chain recombines TRBV27 with TRBJ2-7; 12 bases fit TRBD1. The germline gives CDR1 MNHEY, CDR2 SMNVEV (reference sequence). This CDR3 is built from 15 residues. V dropped 3 bases and J dropped 4; count of bases not matched to a gene: 4. CDR3 region: CASSFGTGGGYEQYF. Written as DNA, the CDR3 is TGTGCCAGCAGTTTCGGGACAGGGGGCGGGTACGAGCAGTACTTC.

The V gene is TRBV7-9, the J gene TRBJ1-1; D remains unclear. Germline values: CDR1 SEHNR, CDR2 FQNEAQ (reference sequence). V was shortened by 7 bases and J by 0 bases, with 12 bases between the two germline ends. This CDR3 is built from 14 residues. This CDR3 reads CASKIAGLNTEAFF. CDR3 bases: TGTGCCAGCAAAATCGCGGGGTTGAACACTGAAGCTTTCTTT. Based on the CDR3 plus reference TRBV7-9 and TRBJ1-1, the full variable domain is DTGVSQNPRHKITKRGQNVTFRCDPISEHNRLYWYRQTLGQGPEFLTYFQNEAQLEKSRLLSDRFSAERPKGSFSTLEIQRTEQGDSAMYLCASKIAGLNTEAFFGQGTRLTVV.

J is TRBJ1-2 and V is TRBV13; D might be TRBD1 (6 bases). The CDR3 sequence is 14 residues long. V was trimmed by 6 bases and J by 5 bases, leaving 16 bases between them. The V gene's germline CDR1 is PRHDT and CDR2 FYEKMQ (reference sequence). CDR3 sequence (DNA): TGTGCCAGCAGTGTAGAGGGAAGGGGGTATGGCTACACCTTC. The encoded protein is CASSVEGRGYGYTF.